This TCR beta chain was identified in a study of T cell responses to AZD1222 COVID-19 vaccine (dated by TCRdb to about 2021). Broadly, across the study: AZD1222 recipients with second doses at about 4 weeks or about 12 weeks were pooled, because spike-specific TCR depth and breadth did not differ between schedules. TCR sequencing was performed for 233 trial participants, of whom about 210 were given two doses of AZD1222 and 26 were given two doses of MenACWY control vaccine. Trial participants were enrolled by age into 18-55, 56-69 and 70-plus year subgroups, with approximately 160, 26 and 62 TCR-sequenced participants respectively. Overall study outcomes, separate from this receptor: In the small 56-69-year group, the increase in depth fell short of significance, most likely because of low power. Most participants were white British and females outnumbered males, and the authors suggested that clonal diversity may have been underestimated. A significant rise in spike-specific TCR breadth and depth was observed after two AZD1222 doses relative to day 0 and relative to MenACWY recipients. Conclusions about previously exposed vaccinees are limited because only six or seven AZD1222 recipients were SARS-CoV-2 seropositive at baseline. CD4 TCRs associated with the vaccine covered the entire spike protein, and the dominant responses were in regions 160-218 and 743-854. No day 14 peak-response samples were available, so repertoires were characterized only after the peak T cell response. Nearly half of unique spike-specific TCRs reportedly recognized epitopes outside regions mutated in the B.1.351 and B.1.1.7 variants.

The time point tag for this specimen amounts to: baseline before first vaccination. Vaccinee samples were obtained from the UK trials COV001 and COV002, which included a single-blind randomized controlled phase 2/3 trial of AZD1222 (ChAdOx1 nCoV-19) in healthy adults. For TCRbeta chain sequencing, PBMC samples were collected from trial participants at day 0 and at day 28 after the second dose. Comments on this clone: Its binding antigen is unknown. No per-base quality is available; no much larger clone lies one base away.

The CDR3 regions of human TCRbeta chains were analyzed by immunosequencing. As for the original processing: Repertoire TCRs were checked for matches against a reference library of SARS-CoV-2-specific TCRs that had been generated using the MIRA antigen-specificity platform. Breadth was defined as the fraction of unique TCRs that were SARS-CoV-2-associated, and depth was defined as the fraction of total T cells that were SARS-CoV-2-associated. Using the MIRA data, every spike-specific TCR was mapped to the spike region that the TCR reacted to and assigned to either a CD4 or a CD8 class. Log10-transformed breadth and depth values were compared by one-way ANOVA with Sidak's multiple comparisons tests. TCRdb provides this immuneACCESS table in a form limited to in-frame rearrangements. Some clones are lacking; in checked studies, under half of them reflect an unresolved V gene, and why the rest are absent is not known. V, J and clone size reflect that table, while D and trimming were determined from the DNA. The sample has over 110,000 clones on record, just over 90% of them singletons. The top ten clonotypes cover around 4.7% of the sample.

Trimming at the junction amounts to 2 bases on V and 4 bases on J, and the germline ends lie 10 bases apart. From the cysteine through the phenylalanine, the CDR3 covers 14 amino acids. The kept DNA is CDR3 alone, 42 bases in frame from the first base. As encoded in the germline V gene, CDR1 is SGDLS while CDR2 is YYNGEE. The receptor's source is an adult in good health. The specimen comprised peripheral blood, sampled on day 0 of AZD1222 vaccination. The receptor chain draws on TRBV9 and TRBJ1-5; a weak D assignment points to TRBD1 (6 bases agree). The DNA sequence reads TGTGCCAGCAGCGTGGGGGGGGCGAATCAGCCCCAGCATTTT. This translates into CASSVGGANQPQHF.